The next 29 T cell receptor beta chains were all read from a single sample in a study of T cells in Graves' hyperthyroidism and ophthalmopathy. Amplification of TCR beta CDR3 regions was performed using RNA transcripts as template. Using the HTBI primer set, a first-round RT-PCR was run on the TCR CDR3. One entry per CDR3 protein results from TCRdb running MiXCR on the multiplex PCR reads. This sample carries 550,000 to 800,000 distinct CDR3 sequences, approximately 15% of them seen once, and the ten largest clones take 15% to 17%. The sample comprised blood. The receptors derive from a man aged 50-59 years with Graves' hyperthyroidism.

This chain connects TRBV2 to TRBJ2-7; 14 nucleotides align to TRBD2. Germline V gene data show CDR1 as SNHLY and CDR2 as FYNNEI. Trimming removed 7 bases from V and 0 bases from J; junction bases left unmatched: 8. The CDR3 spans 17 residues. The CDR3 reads CASKAGLAGVFSYEQYF. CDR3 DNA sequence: TGTGCCAGCAAGGCGGGACTAGCGGGAGTCTTCTCCTACGAGCAGTACTTC.

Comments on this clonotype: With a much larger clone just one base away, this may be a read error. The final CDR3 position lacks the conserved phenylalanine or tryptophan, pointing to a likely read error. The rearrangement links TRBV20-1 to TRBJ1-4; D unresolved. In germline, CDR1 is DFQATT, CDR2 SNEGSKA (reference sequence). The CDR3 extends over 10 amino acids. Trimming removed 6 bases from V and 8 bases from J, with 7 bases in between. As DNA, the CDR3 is TGCAGTGCGGAGGAAGAAAAACTGTTTTTA. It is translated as CSAEEEKLFL.

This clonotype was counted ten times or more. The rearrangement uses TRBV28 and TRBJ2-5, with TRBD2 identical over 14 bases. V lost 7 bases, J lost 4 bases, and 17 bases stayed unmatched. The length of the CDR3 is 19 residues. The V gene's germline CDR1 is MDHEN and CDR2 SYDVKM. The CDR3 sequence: CASTGQGTSGRTLLETQYF. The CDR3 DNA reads TGTGCCAGCACTGGACAGGGGACTAGCGGGAGAACGCTTCTAGAGACCCAGTACTTC. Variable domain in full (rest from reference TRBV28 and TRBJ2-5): DVKVTQSSRYLVKRTGEKVFLECVQDMDHENMFWYRQDPGLGLRLIYFSYDVKMKEKGDIPEGYSVSREKKERFSLILESASTNQTSMYLCASTGQGTSGRTLLETQYFGPGTRLLVL.

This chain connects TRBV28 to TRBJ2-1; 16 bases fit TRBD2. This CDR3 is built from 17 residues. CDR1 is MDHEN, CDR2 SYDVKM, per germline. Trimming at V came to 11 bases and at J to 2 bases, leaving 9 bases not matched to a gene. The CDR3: CASRGTSGRAPYNEQFF. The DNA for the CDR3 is TGTGCCTCCCGGGGGACTAGCGGGAGGGCCCCCTACAATGAGCAGTTCTTC.

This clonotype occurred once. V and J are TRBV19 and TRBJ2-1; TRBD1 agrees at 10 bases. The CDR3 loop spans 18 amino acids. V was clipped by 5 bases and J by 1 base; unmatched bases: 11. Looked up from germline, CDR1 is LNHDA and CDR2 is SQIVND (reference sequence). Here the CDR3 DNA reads TGTGCCAGTAGTGCCCTATGGACAGGGGGGAAGTCCTACAATGAGCAGTTCTTC. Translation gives CASSALWTGGKSYNEQFF.

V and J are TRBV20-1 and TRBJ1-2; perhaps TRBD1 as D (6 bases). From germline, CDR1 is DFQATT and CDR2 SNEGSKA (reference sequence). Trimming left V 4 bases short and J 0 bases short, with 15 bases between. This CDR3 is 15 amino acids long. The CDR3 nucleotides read TGCAGTGCTAATCCCGAAAGGGGGTCTAACTATGGCTACACCTTC. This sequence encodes CSANPERGSNYGYTF.

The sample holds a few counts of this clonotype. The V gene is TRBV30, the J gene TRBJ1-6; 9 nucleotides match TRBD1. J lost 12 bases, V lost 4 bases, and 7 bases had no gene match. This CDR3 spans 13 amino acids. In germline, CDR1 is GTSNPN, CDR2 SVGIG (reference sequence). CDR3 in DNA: TGTGCCTGGACGACAGGGGGGGAGATACCCCTCCACTTT. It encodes CAWTTGGEIPLHF.

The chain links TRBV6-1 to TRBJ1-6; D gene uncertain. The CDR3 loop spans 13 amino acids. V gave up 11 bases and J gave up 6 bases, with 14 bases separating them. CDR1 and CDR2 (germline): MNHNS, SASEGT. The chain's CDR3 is CAGTHGSNSPLHF. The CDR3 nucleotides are TGTGCCGGCACCCATGGCAGTAATTCACCCCTCCACTTT.

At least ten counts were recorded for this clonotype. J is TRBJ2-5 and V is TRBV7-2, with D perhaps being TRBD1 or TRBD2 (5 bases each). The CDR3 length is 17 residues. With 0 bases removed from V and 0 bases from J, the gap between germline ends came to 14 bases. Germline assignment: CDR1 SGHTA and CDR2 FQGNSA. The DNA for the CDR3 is TGTGCCAGCAGCTTAGCCGGGGCTCTACCATACCAAGAGACCCAGTACTTC. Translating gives CASSLAGALPYQETQYF.

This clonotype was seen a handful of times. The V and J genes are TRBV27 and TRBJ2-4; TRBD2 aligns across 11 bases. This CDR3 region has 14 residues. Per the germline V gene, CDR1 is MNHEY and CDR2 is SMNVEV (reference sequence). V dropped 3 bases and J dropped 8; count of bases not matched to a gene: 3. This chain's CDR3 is CASSFTSGSHIQYF. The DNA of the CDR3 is TGTGCCAGCAGTTTCACTAGCGGGAGCCACATTCAGTACTTC.

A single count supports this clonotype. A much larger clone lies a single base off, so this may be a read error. This CDR3 reads CASSVGLADGNTIYF. The CDR3 DNA reads TGTGCCAGCAGCGTAGGTCTGGCCGACGGAAACACCATATATTTT. The chain couples TRBV9 to TRBJ1-3; unclear D gene. Germline loops: CDR1 SGDLS, CDR2 YYNGEE. The CDR3 contains 15 residues. Trimming removed 0 bases from V and 4 bases from J, with 11 bases in between.

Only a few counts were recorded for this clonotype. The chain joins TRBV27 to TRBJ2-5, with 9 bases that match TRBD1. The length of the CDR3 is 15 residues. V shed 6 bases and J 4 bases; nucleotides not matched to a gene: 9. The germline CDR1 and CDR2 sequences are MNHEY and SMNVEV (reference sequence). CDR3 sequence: CASSYVGQGSETQYF. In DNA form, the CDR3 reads TGTGCCAGCAGCTACGTAGGACAGGGGTCAGAGACCCAGTACTTC.

CDR3 in amino acids: CASSVESRVSTTEAFF. The CDR3, as DNA: TGTGCCAGCAGCGTAGAATCCAGGGTGTCGACCACTGAAGCTTTCTTT. V usage is TRBV9 and J usage is TRBJ1-1; the D gene is possibly TRBD1 (5 bases). The CDR3 length is 16 residues. Germline-derived CDR1 and CDR2 are SGDLS and YYNGEE. Trimming left V 0 bases short and J 4 bases short, with 16 bases between.

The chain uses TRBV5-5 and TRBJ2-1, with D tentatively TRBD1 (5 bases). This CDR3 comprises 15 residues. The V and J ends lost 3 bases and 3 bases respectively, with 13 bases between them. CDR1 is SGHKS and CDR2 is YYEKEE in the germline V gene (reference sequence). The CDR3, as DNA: TGTGCCAGCAGCTCGGTAGGGGTTAGCTACAATGAGCAGTTCTTC. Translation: CASSSVGVSYNEQFF.

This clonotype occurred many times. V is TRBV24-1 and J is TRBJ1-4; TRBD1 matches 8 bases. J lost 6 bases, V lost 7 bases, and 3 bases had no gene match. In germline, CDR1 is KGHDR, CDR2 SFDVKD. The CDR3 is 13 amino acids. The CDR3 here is CATRDREDEKLFF. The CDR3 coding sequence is TGTGCCACCAGGGACAGGGAGGATGAAAAACTGTTTTTT.

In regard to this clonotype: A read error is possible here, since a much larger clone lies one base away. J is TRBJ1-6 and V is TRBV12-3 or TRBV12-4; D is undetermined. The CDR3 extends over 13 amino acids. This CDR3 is CTSSFAKDSPLHF. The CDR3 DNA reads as TGTACCAGCAGTTTCGCCAAGGATTCACCCCTCCACTTT.

CDR3 nucleotides: TGTGCCAGTGTACCCGGGGCTCTTCTAAGCGGTGGCTACACCTTC. Protein: CASVPGALLSGGYTF. J is TRBJ1-2 and V is TRBV19, with a tentative D call TRBD1 (5 bases). The length of the CDR3 is 15 residues. Germline-derived CDR1 and CDR2 are LNHDA and SQIVND (reference sequence). V dropped 8 bases and J dropped 7 bases, with 23 bases sitting between them.

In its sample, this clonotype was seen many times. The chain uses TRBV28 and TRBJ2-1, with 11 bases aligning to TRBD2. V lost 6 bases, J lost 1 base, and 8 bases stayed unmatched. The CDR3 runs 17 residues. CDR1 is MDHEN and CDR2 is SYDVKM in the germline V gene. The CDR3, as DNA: TGTGCCAGCAGGTGGGGCACTAGCGGGAGATCCTACAATGAGCAGTTCTTC. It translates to CASRWGTSGRSYNEQFF.

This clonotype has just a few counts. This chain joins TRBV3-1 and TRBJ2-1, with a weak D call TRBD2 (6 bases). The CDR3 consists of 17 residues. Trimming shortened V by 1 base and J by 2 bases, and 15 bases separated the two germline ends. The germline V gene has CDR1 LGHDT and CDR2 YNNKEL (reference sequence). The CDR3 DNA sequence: TGTGCCAGCAGCCAAGGGATTGAGCGGGTTCCCTACAATGAGCAGTTCTTC. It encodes CASSQGIERVPYNEQFF.

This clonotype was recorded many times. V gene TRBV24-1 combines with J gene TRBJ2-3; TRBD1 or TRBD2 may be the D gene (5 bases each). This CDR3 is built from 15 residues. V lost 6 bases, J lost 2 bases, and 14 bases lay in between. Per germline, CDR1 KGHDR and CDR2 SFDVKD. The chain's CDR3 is CATSSSGTDTDTQYF. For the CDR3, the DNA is TGTGCCACCAGTTCGTCTGGGACCGACACAGATACGCAGTATTTT.

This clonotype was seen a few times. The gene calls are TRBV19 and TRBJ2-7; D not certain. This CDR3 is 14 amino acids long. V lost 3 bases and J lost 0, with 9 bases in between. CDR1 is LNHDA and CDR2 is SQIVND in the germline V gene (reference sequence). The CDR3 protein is CASSMAGTSYEQYF. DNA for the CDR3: TGTGCCAGTAGTATGGCAGGAACCTCCTACGAGCAGTACTTC.

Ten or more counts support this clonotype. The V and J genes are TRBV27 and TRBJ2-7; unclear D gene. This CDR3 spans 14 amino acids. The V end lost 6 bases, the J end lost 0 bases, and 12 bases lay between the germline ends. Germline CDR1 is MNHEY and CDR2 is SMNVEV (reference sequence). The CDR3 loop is CASRWTVDSYEQYF. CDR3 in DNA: TGTGCCAGCAGATGGACGGTGGACTCCTACGAGCAGTACTTC.

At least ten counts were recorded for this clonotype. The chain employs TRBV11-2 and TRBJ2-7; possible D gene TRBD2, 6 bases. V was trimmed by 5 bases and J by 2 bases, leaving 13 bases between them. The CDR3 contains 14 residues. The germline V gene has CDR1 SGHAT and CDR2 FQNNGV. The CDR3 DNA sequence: TGTGCCAGCAGCCCATGGACTATAACCTACGAGCAGTACTTC. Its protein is CASSPWTITYEQYF.

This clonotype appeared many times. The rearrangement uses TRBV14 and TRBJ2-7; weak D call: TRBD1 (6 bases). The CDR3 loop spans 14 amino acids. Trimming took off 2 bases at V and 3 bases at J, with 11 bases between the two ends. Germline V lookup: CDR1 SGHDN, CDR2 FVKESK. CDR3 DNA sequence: TGTGCCAGCAGCCAACTAGACAGGTTCTACGAGCAGTACTTC. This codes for CASSQLDRFYEQYF.

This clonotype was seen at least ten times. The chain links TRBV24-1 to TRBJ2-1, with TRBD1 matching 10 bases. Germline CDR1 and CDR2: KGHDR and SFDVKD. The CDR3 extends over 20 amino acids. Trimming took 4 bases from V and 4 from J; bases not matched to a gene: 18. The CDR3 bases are TGTGCCACCAGTGAGTCCGGGACAGGGGTTTCGGGAGGCCTTTACAATGAGCAGTTCTTC. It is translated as CATSESGTGVSGGLYNEQFF.

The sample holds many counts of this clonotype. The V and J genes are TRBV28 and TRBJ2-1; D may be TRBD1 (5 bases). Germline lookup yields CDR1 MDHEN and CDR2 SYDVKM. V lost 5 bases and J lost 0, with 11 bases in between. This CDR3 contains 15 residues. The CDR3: CASSKTGSSYNEQFF. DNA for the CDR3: TGTGCCAGCAGTAAAACAGGAAGCTCCTACAATGAGCAGTTCTTC.

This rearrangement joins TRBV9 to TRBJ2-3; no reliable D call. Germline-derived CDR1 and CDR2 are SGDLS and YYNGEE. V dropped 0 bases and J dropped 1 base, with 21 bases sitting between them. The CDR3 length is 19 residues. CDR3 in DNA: TGTGCCAGCAGCGTAGAATTTTCGTGCGAACTAATCGGCACAGATACGCAGTATTTT. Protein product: CASSVEFSCELIGTDTQYF.

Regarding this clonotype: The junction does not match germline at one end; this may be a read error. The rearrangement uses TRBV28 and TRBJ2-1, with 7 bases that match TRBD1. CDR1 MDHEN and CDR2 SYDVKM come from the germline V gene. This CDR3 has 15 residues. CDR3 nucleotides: TGTGCCAGCAGTCGGGACAGCAACTCCTGCAATGAGCAGTTCTTC. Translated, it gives CASSRDSNSCNEQFF.

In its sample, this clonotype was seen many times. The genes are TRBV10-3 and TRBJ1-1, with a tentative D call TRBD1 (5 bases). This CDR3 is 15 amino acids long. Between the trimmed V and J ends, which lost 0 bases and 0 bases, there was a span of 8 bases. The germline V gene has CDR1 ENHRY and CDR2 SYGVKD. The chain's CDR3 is CAISESAGLNTEAFF. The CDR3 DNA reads TGTGCCATCAGTGAGTCGGCAGGGCTGAACACTGAAGCTTTCTTT.